One and the same sample provided the 27 T cell receptor beta chains below, sequenced in a study of regulatory T cells in long-lasting Graves disease. HTBI primers from iRepertoire and Arm-PCR of CDR3 regions yielded the TCR beta libraries. In TCRdb, the multiplex PCR reads were re-called with MiXCR into one record per CDR3 protein. This table has fewer than 550,000 distinct CDR3 sequences, about 16% appearing once. Noted time point: newly diagnosed GD, antithyroid drugs for less than 3 months. Generation of the TCR library employed RNA extracted from PBMCs. These same data were also listed under a study on T cells in Graves' hyperthyroidism and ophthalmopathy.

The specimen was peripheral blood mononuclear cells (PBMCs), collected at new diagnosis, from a patient treated with antithyroid drugs. The receptors stem from a woman aged 35-60 years with Graves disease.

A few counts support this clonotype. V and J are TRBV7-9 and TRBJ2-7; D gene ambiguous. The CDR3 runs 12 residues. V was trimmed by 7 bases and J by 4 bases, leaving 11 bases between them. The germline gives CDR1 SEHNR, CDR2 FQNEAQ (reference sequence). The CDR3 DNA follows: TGTGCCAGCACAAATAGGGTGTACGAGCAGTACTTC. Amino acid sequence: CASTNRVYEQYF.

At least ten counts were recorded for this clonotype. V is TRBV5-1 and J is TRBJ2-1; 7 positions agree with TRBD1. CDR1 is SGHRS, CDR2 YFSETQ, per germline. The length of the CDR3 is 15 residues. Trimming cost V 2 bases and J 2 bases; bases outside gene matches: 4. The CDR3 DNA follows: TGCGCCAGCAGCTTAAGTGACAGGGCCTACAATGAGCAGTTCTTC. It codes for CASSLSDRAYNEQFF.

There are many counts of this clonotype. The chain uses TRBV28 and TRBJ1-2, with TRBD1 matching 8 bases. The CDR3 length is 12 residues. J lost 10 bases, V lost 4 bases, and 5 bases had no gene match. Per the germline V gene, CDR1 is MDHEN and CDR2 is SYDVKM. The CDR3 nucleotides are TGTGCCAGCAGTTCAAGACAGGGGATCTACACCTTC. Protein: CASSSRQGIYTF.

This clonotype was seen more than once but under ten times. The rearrangement uses TRBV5-1 and TRBJ2-2, with D perhaps matching TRBD2 (5 bases). This CDR3 spans 16 amino acids. The germline V gene has CDR1 SGHRS and CDR2 YFSETQ. Trimming took 1 base from V and 1 from J, leaving 11 bases between them. This CDR3 is CASSLRETKNTGELFF. In DNA, the CDR3 is TGCGCCAGCAGCTTGAGGGAGACCAAGAACACCGGGGAGCTGTTTTTT.

This clonotype was counted a few times. The rearrangement joins TRBV20-1 to TRBJ1-5, with D tentatively TRBD1 (6 bases). The germline V gene has CDR1 DFQATT and CDR2 SNEGSKA (reference sequence). V was clipped by 5 bases and J by 0 bases, with 17 bases between them. The CDR3 is made up of 16 amino acids. This CDR3 is CSAGEGGLSSNQPQHF. Here the CDR3 DNA reads TGCAGTGCTGGGGAGGGGGGGCTTTCTAGCAATCAGCCCCAGCATTTT.

This clonotype was counted many times. The V call is TRBV2, the J call TRBJ2-3; D uncertain. Trimming stripped 3 bases from V and 0 bases from J, with 7 bases between. This CDR3 is built from 14 residues. In germline, CDR1 is SNHLY, CDR2 FYNNEI. The CDR3 loop reads CASSEAPSTDTQYF. The CDR3 region has the DNA TGTGCCAGCAGTGAGGCCCCTAGCACAGATACGCAGTATTTT.

This clonotype has a count of ten or more. V is TRBV10-3 and J is TRBJ2-1; TRBD2 matches at 11 bases. Germline V gives CDR1 ENHRY, CDR2 SYGVKD. J lost 4 bases, V lost 6 bases, and 5 bases had no gene match. The CDR3 has 15 residues. For the CDR3, the DNA is TGTGCCATCAGCGCGCCTAGCGGGGGGTACAATGAGCAGTTCTTC. It specifies CAISAPSGGYNEQFF.

This clonotype was observed at least ten times. This chain joins TRBV3-1 and TRBJ1-2; D remains unclear. This CDR3 is 12 amino acids long. V lost 1 base and J 4 bases, leaving 4 bases between the germline ends. Germline CDR1 reads LGHDT; CDR2 reads YNNKEL (reference sequence). CDR3 coding DNA: TGTGCCAGCAGCCAAGGCGTCTATGGCTACACCTTC. It yields the protein CASSQGVYGYTF. Variable domain in full (rest from reference TRBV3-1 and TRBJ1-2): DTAVSQTPKYLVTQMGNDKSIKCEQNLGHDTMYWYKQDSKKFLKIMFSYNNKELIINETVPNRFSPKSPDKAHLNLHINSLELGDSAVYFCASSQGVYGYTFGSGTRLTVV.

This clonotype was seen repeatedly, ten times or more. The chain is built from TRBV5-1 and TRBJ1-1; 8 bases map to TRBD1. The J segment lost 3 bases and the V segment lost 4 bases, leaving 5 bases of the junction unmatched. The germline gives CDR1 SGHRS, CDR2 YFSETQ. This CDR3 comprises 14 residues. The CDR3 region has the DNA TGCGCCAGCAGCGTGGACAGGGTCGACACTGAAGCTTTCTTT. It translates to CASSVDRVDTEAFF.

This clonotype showed up just a few times. The V and J genes are TRBV5-1 and TRBJ2-3, with a tentative D call TRBD2 (5 bases). The CDR3 is 14 residues long. The V gene lost 5 bases and the J gene lost 2 bases, with 12 bases spanning the gap. The germline CDR1 and CDR2 sequences are SGHRS and YFSETQ. The CDR3 here is CASRGDHHTDTQYF. The CDR3 region has the DNA TGCGCCAGCAGGGGAGATCACCACACAGATACGCAGTATTTT.

This clonotype has just a few counts. J is TRBJ1-5 and V is TRBV29-1; D unresolved. The V end lost 4 bases, the J end lost 0 bases, and 7 bases lay between the germline ends. This CDR3 region has 13 residues. Germline values: CDR1 SQVTM, CDR2 ANQGSEA. CDR3 bases: TGCAGCGTTGTAGAGGATAGCAATCAGCCCCAGCATTTT. Protein sequence: CSVVEDSNQPQHF.

This clonotype was seen more than once but under ten times. The chain carries TRBV28 and TRBJ2-6; no clear D. The V end lost 3 bases, the J end lost 0 bases, and 9 bases lay between the germline ends. The CDR3 consists of 16 residues. CDR1 is MDHEN, CDR2 SYDVKM, per germline. CDR3 bases: TGTGCCAGCAGTTTTGGCGTTTACTCTGGGGCCAACGTCCTGACTTTC. Amino acids: CASSFGVYSGANVLTF.

The rearrangement uses TRBV19 and TRBJ1-5, with D perhaps TRBD1 (5 bases). Trimming cost V 3 bases and J 4 bases, with 7 bases left between them. Per the germline V gene, CDR1 is LNHDA and CDR2 is SQIVND (reference sequence). The CDR3 has 13 residues. CDR3: CASSMRGNQPQHF. The CDR3 nucleotides are TGTGCCAGTAGTATGAGGGGAAATCAGCCCCAGCATTTT. The full variable domain, completed using reference TRBV19 and TRBJ1-5, is DGGITQSPKYLFRKEGQNVTLSCEQNLNHDAMYWYRQDPGQGLRLIYYSQIVNDFQKGDIAEGYSVSREKKESFPLTVTSAQKNPTAFYLCASSMRGNQPQHFGDGTRLSIL.

This clonotype was picked up a small number of times. The chain recombines TRBV20-1 with TRBJ1-4; D ambiguous. CDR1 DFQATT and CDR2 SNEGSKA come from the germline V gene (reference sequence). This CDR3 is built from 14 residues. V dropped 4 bases and J dropped 0 bases, with 9 bases sitting between them. This CDR3 reads CSAIGPATNEKLFF. The CDR3 DNA is TGCAGTGCTATTGGGCCAGCAACTAATGAAAAACTGTTTTTT.

This clonotype was picked up a small number of times. The CDR3 region is CSVVTVNTEAFF. CDR3 nucleotides: TGCAGCGTTGTAACAGTGAACACTGAAGCTTTCTTT. The chain carries TRBV29-1 and TRBJ1-1; D gene ambiguous. This CDR3 has 12 residues. V lost 4 bases, J lost 0 bases, and 6 bases lay in between. Germline values: CDR1 SQVTM, CDR2 ANQGSEA. Complete variable domain (other parts from reference TRBV29-1 and TRBJ1-1): SAVISQKPSRDICQRGTSLTIQCQVDSQVTMMFWYRQQPGQSLTLIATANQGSEATYESGFVIDKFPISRPNLTFSTLTVSNMSPEDSSIYLCSVVTVNTEAFFGQGTRLTVV.

At least ten counts were recorded for this clonotype. The chain joins TRBV24-1 to TRBJ2-7; D uncertain. The V end was cut by 4 bases, the J end by 6 bases, with 9 bases between. Germline CDR1 reads KGHDR; CDR2 reads SFDVKD. The CDR3 contains 12 residues. The CDR3 DNA reads TGTGCCACCAGTGAAGGTCATCGCGAGCAGTACTTC. Translated: CATSEGHREQYF.

This chain links TRBV19 with TRBJ1-1; no firm D call. The germline CDR1 and CDR2 sequences are LNHDA and SQIVND (reference sequence). Trimming removed 6 bases at V and 1 base at J, with 12 bases between. The length of the CDR3 is 14 residues. In nucleotides, the CDR3 is TGTGCCAGTAGCGGGGAGTTGGGGAACACTGAAGCTTTCTTT. It codes for CASSGELGNTEAFF.

This clonotype has at least ten counts. V gene TRBV12-3 or TRBV12-4 combines with J gene TRBJ2-3; TRBD2 aligns across 10 bases. The V segment lost 5 bases and the J segment 2 bases; nucleotides outside the gene matches: 7. The CDR3 is made up of 16 amino acids. The DNA for the CDR3 is TGTGCCAGCAGTCATACTAGCGGGGCCTCCACAGATACGCAGTATTTT. It is translated as CASSHTSGASTDTQYF.

This clonotype has a count of ten or more. The CDR3 DNA is TGTGCCAGCAGTTTATTGTCAACAGGGAACTATGGCTACACCTTC. It yields the protein CASSLLSTGNYGYTF. The chain is built from TRBV28 and TRBJ1-2, with D tentatively TRBD1 (6 bases). The V end lost 1 base, the J end lost 2 bases, and 11 bases lay between the germline ends. CDR1 and CDR2 (germline): MDHEN, SYDVKM. This CDR3 spans 15 amino acids.

The chain combines TRBV20-1 with TRBJ2-4; maybe TRBD2 (7 bases). Trimming removed 1 base from V and 5 bases from J, with 18 bases in between. Germline loops: CDR1 DFQATT, CDR2 SNEGSKA (reference sequence). The CDR3 has 16 amino acids. This CDR3 is CSARGSPGGGENIQYF. The CDR3 DNA reads TGCAGTGCTAGAGGAAGTCCGGGCGGGGGCGAAAACATTCAGTACTTC.

This clonotype was found many times. CDR3 sequence reads: CASSKGVTTNEKLFF. CDR3 nucleotide sequence: TGCGCCAGCAGCAAGGGAGTCACAACTAATGAAAAACTGTTTTTT. The V and J genes are TRBV5-1 and TRBJ1-4; D call uncertain. This CDR3 comprises 15 residues. Germline-derived CDR1 and CDR2 are SGHRS and YFSETQ. V shed 4 bases and J shed 0 bases, with 10 bases lying between them.

This clonotype was picked up many times. This chain connects TRBV2 to TRBJ1-4; 7 bases match TRBD1. The CDR3 is 13 residues long. The J segment lost 8 bases and the V segment lost 6 bases, leaving 6 bases of the junction unmatched. The germline CDR1 and CDR2 sequences are SNHLY and FYNNEI. CDR3: CASRTDRREKLFF. The DNA of the CDR3 is TGTGCCAGCAGGACGGACAGGCGCGAAAAACTGTTTTTT.

Many counts were recorded for this clonotype. The chain couples TRBV3-1 to TRBJ2-3; 12 positions match TRBD2. Germline CDR1 and CDR2: LGHDT and YNNKEL (reference sequence). The ends lost 5 bases at V and 9 bases at J; junction bases unmatched: 12. The CDR3 has 16 residues. CDR3 nucleotide sequence: TGTGCCAGCAGCTCAAGACTAGCGGGGGACCTCGGAACGCAGTATTTT. It codes for CASSSRLAGDLGTQYF.

V gene TRBV4-2 combines with J gene TRBJ2-7; D remains ambiguous. This CDR3 is 18 amino acids long. V dropped 0 bases and J dropped 0 bases, with 18 bases sitting between them. Germline CDR1 and CDR2: LGHNA and YNFKEQ. DNA of the CDR3: TGTGCCAGCAGCCAAGAAACCCCCGGAGAGGTGCTCTCCTACGAGCAGTACTTC. It is translated as CASSQETPGEVLSYEQYF.

CDR3 sequence: CASSQERLEGGELFF. The DNA of the CDR3 is TGTGCCAGCAGCCAAGAGAGGCTAGAGGGCGGGGAGCTGTTTTTT. V usage is TRBV4-2 and J usage is TRBJ2-2; a weak D match, TRBD2 (5 bases). This CDR3 has 15 amino acids. Germline V lookup: CDR1 LGHNA, CDR2 YNFKEQ. V gave up 0 bases and J gave up 7 bases, with 12 bases separating them.

There are a few counts of this clonotype. The chain joins TRBV7-8 to TRBJ2-7, with TRBD1 identical over 10 bases. The germline gives CDR1 SGHVS, CDR2 FQNEAQ. Germline trimming cut 2 bases from V and 6 bases from J; bases unmatched to any gene: 4. The CDR3 sequence is 14 residues long. In nucleotides, the CDR3 is TGTGCCAGCAGCTTATGGGACAGGGGACGCGAGCAGTACTTC. Translating it yields CASSLWDRGREQYF.

This clonotype was detected ten times or more. V gene TRBV2 combines with J gene TRBJ2-1, with TRBD1 as a possible D gene (5 bases). CDR1 is SNHLY, CDR2 FYNNEI, per germline. The CDR3 is 14 amino acids. V lost 4 bases and J 2 bases, leaving 9 bases between the germline ends. CDR3 sequence reads: CASSARTTYNEQFF. CDR3 coding DNA: TGTGCCAGCAGTGCGAGGACAACCTACAATGAGCAGTTCTTC.